A single sample is the source of the 15 T cell receptor beta chains below, sequenced in a study of CD8 T cells in Susac syndrome. cDNA came from roughly 0.53 to 1 ug RNA primed by random hexamers. TCRdb fed the immunoSEQ multiplex PCR reads into MiXCR, producing one record per CDR3 protein. The sample has approximately 70,000 distinct CDR3 sequences, roughly 95% seen once; the top ten hold 0.11%. The specimen sequenced was CD4+ T cells from PBMCs. These receptors were obtained from a human donor with multiple sclerosis.

This sequence joins TRBV30 and TRBJ2-1, with unresolved D. The CDR3 is 11 residues long. The germline V and J ends were trimmed by 2 bases and 9 bases, with 8 bases remaining between them. CDR1 is GTSNPN and CDR2 is SVGIG in the germline V gene (reference sequence). The CDR3 sequence is CAWSSRLEQFF. The DNA for the CDR3 is TGTGCCTGGAGTTCAAGGCTTGAGCAGTTCTTC.

This chain connects TRBV5-1 to TRBJ2-5, with unresolved D. V lost 6 bases and J lost 5, with 14 bases in between. The CDR3 is 13 amino acids. CDR1 SGHRS and CDR2 YFSETQ come from the germline V gene. For the CDR3, the DNA is TGCGCCAGCAAGGAAGCGTTTAGGGAGACCCAGTACTTC. The encoded protein is CASKEAFRETQYF.

V usage is TRBV9 and J usage is TRBJ2-7; 7 bases agree with TRBD2. The CDR3 loop spans 17 amino acids. Losses at the gene ends were 0 bases for V and 6 bases for J; bases not matched to a gene: 15. CDR1 is SGDLS, CDR2 YYNGEE, per germline. This CDR3 is CASSVGPGGTGGVEQYF. DNA of the CDR3: TGTGCCAGCAGCGTAGGTCCTGGGGGGACGGGAGGCGTCGAGCAGTACTTC.

CDR3 nucleotides: TGTGCCATCAGCCGGGACAGGGGAGGATCACCCCTCCACTTT. It is translated as CAISRDRGGSPLHF. The chain couples TRBV10-3 to TRBJ1-6; 10 bases are a match to TRBD1. Losses at the gene ends were 6 bases for V and 10 bases for J; bases not matched to a gene: 6. CDR3 length: 14 amino acids. Germline V gene lookup returns CDR1 ENHRY and CDR2 SYGVKD.

The CDR3 sequence: CASSHGRDTEAFF. The DNA of the CDR3 is TGTGCCAGCAGCCATGGACGAGACACTGAAGCTTTCTTT. The rearrangement links TRBV7-9 to TRBJ1-1, with D uncertain. The V end was cut by 5 bases, the J end by 3 bases, with 10 bases between. Germline V lookup: CDR1 SEHNR, CDR2 FQNEAQ (reference sequence). The CDR3 is 13 residues long. The full variable domain, in which reference TRBV7-9 and TRBJ1-1 provide the parts outside the CDR3, is DTGVSQNPRHKITKRGQNVTFRCDPISEHNRLYWYRQTLGQGPEFLTYFQNEAQLEKSRLLSDRFSAERPKGSFSTLEIQRTEQGDSAMYLCASSHGRDTEAFFGQGTRLTVV.

The CDR3 reads CASSYLDRFNEQFF. DNA for the CDR3: TGTGCCAGCAGTTACTTAGACAGATTCAATGAGCAGTTCTTC. V and J are TRBV6-6 and TRBJ2-1, with D perhaps matching TRBD1 (5 bases). Germline loops: CDR1 MNHNY, CDR2 SVGAGI (reference sequence). The germline V and J ends were trimmed by 1 base and 6 bases, with 10 bases remaining between them. The CDR3 length is 14 residues.

The rearrangement links TRBV12-3 or TRBV12-4 to TRBJ1-1; D is undetermined. Trimming took off 4 bases at V and 3 bases at J, with 6 bases between the two ends. The CDR3 length is 12 residues. CDR3 residues: CASSYADTEAFF. CDR3 nucleotides: TGTGCCAGCAGTTATGCGGACACTGAAGCTTTCTTT.

The V gene is TRBV13, the J gene TRBJ2-2; 9 nucleotides align to TRBD1. CDR3 length: 15 residues. The trim removed 4 bases at V and 5 bases at J, leaving 5 bases unmatched. CDR1 and CDR2 (germline): PRHDT, FYEKMQ (reference sequence). CDR3 sequence: CASSSGQGLTGELFF. In DNA form, the CDR3 reads TGTGCCAGCAGCTCCGGACAGGGGTTAACCGGGGAGCTGTTTTTT.

The table lists this clonotype with a count of one. V usage is TRBV5-4 and J usage is TRBJ2-1; TRBD2 aligns across 7 bases. There are 12 residues in the CDR3. Germline CDR1 SGHNT, CDR2 YYREEE (reference sequence). V shed 0 bases and J 9 bases; nucleotides not matched to a gene: 0. The CDR3 nucleotides are TGTGCCAGCAGCTTGGGGACTAGTGAGCAGTTCTTC. Its protein product is CASSLGTSEQFF.

This chain joins TRBV15 and TRBJ2-7, with 8 bases lining up with TRBD1. V was clipped by 1 base and J by 3 bases; unmatched bases: 5. Germline V gene sequence: CDR1 LNHNV, CDR2 YYDKDF (reference sequence). This CDR3 is built from 15 residues. CDR3 loop: CATSRVPGQDYEQYF. DNA of the CDR3: TGTGCCACCAGCAGAGTCCCGGGACAGGACTACGAGCAGTACTTC.

Here the CDR3 DNA reads TGCAGTGCAGGGGAGGGCCGCTCCTACGAGCAGTACTTC. It yields the protein CSAGEGRSYEQYF. The V call is TRBV20-1, the J call TRBJ2-7, with TRBD2 matching over 7 bases. CDR1 is DFQATT, CDR2 SNEGSKA, per germline (reference sequence). After removal of 6 bases from V and 0 bases from J, the junction contained 5 bases not matched to a gene. The CDR3 extends over 13 amino acids.

J is TRBJ1-1 and V is TRBV29-1; D uncertain. The germline V and J ends were trimmed by 5 bases and 1 base, with 11 bases remaining between them. This CDR3 is built from 13 residues. Germline V CDR1 and CDR2: SQVTM, ANQGSEA. CDR3 nucleotides: TGCAGCGTTACTCAGGCGGGGAACACTGAAGCTTTCTTT. This sequence encodes CSVTQAGNTEAFF.

CDR3 in amino acids: CASRPSDRLWNSPLHF. The CDR3 DNA reads TGTGCCAGCAGACCTTCCGACAGGTTGTGGAATTCACCCCTCCACTTT. The V and J genes are TRBV12-3 or TRBV12-4 and TRBJ1-6; D perhaps matches TRBD1 (6 bases). This CDR3 has 16 amino acids. Trimming shortened V by 6 bases and J by 7 bases, and 19 bases separated the two germline ends.

The chain recombines TRBV14 with TRBJ2-7; D remains unclear. CDR1 is SGHDN and CDR2 is FVKESK in the germline V gene. V was shortened by 4 bases and J by 0 bases, with 13 bases between the two germline ends. CDR3 size: 15 residues. CDR3 protein: CASSPFPRRSYEQYF. The DNA of the CDR3 is TGTGCCAGCAGCCCCTTCCCCAGGCGCTCCTACGAGCAGTACTTC.

The rearrangement uses TRBV11-1 and TRBJ2-3; D unclear. This CDR3 has 11 amino acids. CDR1 and CDR2 from the germline V gene are SGHAT and FQDESV (reference sequence). V was pared by 5 bases and J by 5 bases, with 5 bases between. The DNA of the CDR3 is TGTGCCAGCAGCCCGAAAGATACGCAGTATTTT. Its protein product is CASSPKDTQYF.